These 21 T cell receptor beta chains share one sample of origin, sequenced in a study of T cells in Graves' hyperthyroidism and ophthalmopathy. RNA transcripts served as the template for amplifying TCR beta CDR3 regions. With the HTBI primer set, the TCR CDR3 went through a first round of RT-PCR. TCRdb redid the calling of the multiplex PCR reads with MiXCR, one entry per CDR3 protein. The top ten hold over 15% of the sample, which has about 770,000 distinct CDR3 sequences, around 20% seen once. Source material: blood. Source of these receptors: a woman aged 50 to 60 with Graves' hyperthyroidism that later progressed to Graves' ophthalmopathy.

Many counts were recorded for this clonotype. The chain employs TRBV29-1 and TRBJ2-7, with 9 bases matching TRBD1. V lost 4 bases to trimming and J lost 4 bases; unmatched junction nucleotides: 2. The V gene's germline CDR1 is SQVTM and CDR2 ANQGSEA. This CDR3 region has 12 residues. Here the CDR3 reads CSVGQGGYEQYF. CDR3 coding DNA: TGCAGCGTTGGACAGGGGGGTTACGAGCAGTACTTC.

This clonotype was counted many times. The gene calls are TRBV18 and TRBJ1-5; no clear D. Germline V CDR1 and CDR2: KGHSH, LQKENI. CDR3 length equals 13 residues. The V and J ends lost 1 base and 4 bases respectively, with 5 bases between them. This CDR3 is CASSPLSNQPQHF. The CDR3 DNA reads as TGTGCCAGCTCACCACTCAGTAATCAGCCCCAGCATTTT.

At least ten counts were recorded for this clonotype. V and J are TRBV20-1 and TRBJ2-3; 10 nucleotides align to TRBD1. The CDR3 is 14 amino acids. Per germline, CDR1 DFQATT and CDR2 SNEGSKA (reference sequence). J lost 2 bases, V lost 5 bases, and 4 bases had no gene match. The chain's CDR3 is CSASGQGNTDTQYF. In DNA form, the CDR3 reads TGCAGTGCTTCGGGACAGGGGAACACAGATACGCAGTATTTT.

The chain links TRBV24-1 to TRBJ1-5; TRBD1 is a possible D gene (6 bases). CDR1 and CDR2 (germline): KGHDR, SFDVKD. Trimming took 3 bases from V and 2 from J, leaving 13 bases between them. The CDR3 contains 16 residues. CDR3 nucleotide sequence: TGTGCCACCAGTGATCCCGGGGGCGACGGCAATCAGCCCCAGCATTTT. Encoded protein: CATSDPGGDGNQPQHF.

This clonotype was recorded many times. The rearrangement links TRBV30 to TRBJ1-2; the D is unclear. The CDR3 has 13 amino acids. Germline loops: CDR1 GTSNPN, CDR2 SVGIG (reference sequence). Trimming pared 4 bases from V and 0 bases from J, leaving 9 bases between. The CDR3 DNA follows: TGTGCCTGGAAAGGGAGAGCTAACTATGGCTACACCTTC. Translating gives CAWKGRANYGYTF.

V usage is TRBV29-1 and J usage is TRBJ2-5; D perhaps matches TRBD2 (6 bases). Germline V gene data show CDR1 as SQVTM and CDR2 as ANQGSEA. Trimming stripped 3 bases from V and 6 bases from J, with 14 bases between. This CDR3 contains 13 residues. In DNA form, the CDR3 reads TGCAGCGTTGAGAGTTATGGGGGGAAGACCCAGTACTTC. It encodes CSVESYGGKTQYF.

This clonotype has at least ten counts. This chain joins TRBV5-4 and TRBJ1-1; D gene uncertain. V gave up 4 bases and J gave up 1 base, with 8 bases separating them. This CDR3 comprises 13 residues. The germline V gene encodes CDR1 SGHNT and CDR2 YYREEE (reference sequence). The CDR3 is CASSITPNTEAFF. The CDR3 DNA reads TGTGCCAGCAGCATAACACCGAACACTGAAGCTTTCTTT.

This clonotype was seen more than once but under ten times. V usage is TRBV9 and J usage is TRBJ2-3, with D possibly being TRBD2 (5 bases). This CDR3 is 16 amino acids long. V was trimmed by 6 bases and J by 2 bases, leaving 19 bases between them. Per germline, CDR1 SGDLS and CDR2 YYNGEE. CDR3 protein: CASNGGGGPPTDTQYF. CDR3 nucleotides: TGTGCCAGCAACGGAGGAGGCGGCCCCCCCACAGATACGCAGTATTTT. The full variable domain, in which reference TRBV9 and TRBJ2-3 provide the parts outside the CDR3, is DSGVTQTPKHLITATGQRVTLRCSPRSGDLSVYWYQQSLDQGLQFLIQYYNGEERAKGNILERFSAQQFPDLHSELNLSSLELGDSALYFCASNGGGGPPTDTQYFGPGTRLTVL.

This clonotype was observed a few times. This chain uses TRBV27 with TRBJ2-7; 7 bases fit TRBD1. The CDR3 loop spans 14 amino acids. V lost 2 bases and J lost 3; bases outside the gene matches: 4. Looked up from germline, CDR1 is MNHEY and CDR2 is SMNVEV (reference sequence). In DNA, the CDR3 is TGTGCCAGCAGTTTAGGGGACAGTTTCTACGAGCAGTACTTC. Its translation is CASSLGDSFYEQYF.

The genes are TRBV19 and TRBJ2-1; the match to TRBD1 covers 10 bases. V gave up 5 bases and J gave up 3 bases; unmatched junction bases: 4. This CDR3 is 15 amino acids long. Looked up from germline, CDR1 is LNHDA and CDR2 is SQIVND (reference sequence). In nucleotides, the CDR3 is TGTGCCAGTAGTTCCCGGGACAGGGGCTACAATGAGCAGTTCTTC. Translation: CASSSRDRGYNEQFF.

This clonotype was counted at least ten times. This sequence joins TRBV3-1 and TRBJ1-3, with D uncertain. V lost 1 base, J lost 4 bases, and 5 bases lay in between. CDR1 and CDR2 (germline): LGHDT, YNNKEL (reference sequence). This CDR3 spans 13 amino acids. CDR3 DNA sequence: TGTGCCAGCAGCCAAGGGGGAGGAAACACCATATATTTT. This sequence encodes CASSQGGGNTIYF.

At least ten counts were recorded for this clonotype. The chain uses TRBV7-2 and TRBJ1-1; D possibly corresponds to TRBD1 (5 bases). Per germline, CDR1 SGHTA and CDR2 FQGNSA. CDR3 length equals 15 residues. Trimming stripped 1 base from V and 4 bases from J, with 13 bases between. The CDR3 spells CASSLVGGAATEAFF. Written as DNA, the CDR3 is TGTGCCAGCAGCTTAGTGGGGGGAGCGGCCACTGAAGCTTTCTTT. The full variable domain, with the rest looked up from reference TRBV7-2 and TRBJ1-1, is GAGVSQSPSNKVTEKGKDVELRCDPISGHTALYWYRQSLGQGLEFLIYFQGNSAPDKSGLPSDRFSAERTGGSVSTLTIQRTQQEDSAVYLCASSLVGGAATEAFFGQGTRLTVV.

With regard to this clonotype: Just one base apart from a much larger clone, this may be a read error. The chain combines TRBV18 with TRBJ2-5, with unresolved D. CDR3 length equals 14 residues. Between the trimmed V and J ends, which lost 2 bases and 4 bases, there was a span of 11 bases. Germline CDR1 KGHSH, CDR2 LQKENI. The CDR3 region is CASSPAIGGETQYF. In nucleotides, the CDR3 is TGTGCCAGCTCACCAGCCATCGGTGGAGAGACCCAGTACTTC.

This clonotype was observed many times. The CDR3 loop is CASSLAGAGFSDTQYF. DNA for the CDR3: TGCGCCAGCAGCTTGGCGGGGGCTGGTTTCTCAGATACGCAGTATTTT. The chain links TRBV5-1 to TRBJ2-3; the D call may be TRBD1 or TRBD2 (6 bases each). This CDR3 is 16 amino acids long. Trimming left V 0 bases short and J 4 bases short, with 15 bases between. The germline CDR1 and CDR2 sequences are SGHRS and YFSETQ. The whole variable domain, remainder taken from reference TRBV5-1 and TRBJ2-3, is KAGVTQTPRYLIKTRGQQVTLSCSPISGHRSVSWYQQTPGQGLQFLFEYFSETQRNKGNFPGRFSGRQFSNSRSEMNVSTLELGDSALYLCASSLAGAGFSDTQYFGPGTRLTVL.

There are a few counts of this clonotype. The CDR3 reads CASKETGYAGELFF. The CDR3, as DNA: TGTGCCAGTAAGGAGACAGGGTACGCCGGGGAGCTGTTTTTT. The chain uses TRBV19 and TRBJ2-2; 7 nucleotides match TRBD1. J was trimmed by 6 bases and V by 7 bases; bases with no gene match: 8. Germline CDR1 reads LNHDA; CDR2 reads SQIVND (reference sequence). The CDR3 extends over 14 amino acids.

The CDR3 DNA reads TGTGCCAGCAGTGAAGCGATGGTTCTAAATGAGCAGTTCTTC. This translates into CASSEAMVLNEQFF. The V and J genes are TRBV6-1 and TRBJ2-1, with no clear D. Germline V gene sequence: CDR1 MNHNS, CDR2 SASEGT. The CDR3 sequence is 14 residues long. V was shortened by 0 bases and J by 7 bases, with 10 bases between the two germline ends.

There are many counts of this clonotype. Here the CDR3 reads CASSGENTEAFF. The CDR3 bases are TGTGCCAGCTCAGGGGAGAACACTGAAGCTTTCTTT. This rearrangement joins TRBV18 to TRBJ1-1; D gene uncertain. Trimming removed 5 bases from V and 1 base from J, with 5 bases in between. The CDR3 has 12 amino acids. Germline CDR1 and CDR2: KGHSH and LQKENI. Full variable domain (remainder filled in from reference TRBV18 and TRBJ1-1): NAGVMQNPRHLVRRRGQEARLRCSPMKGHSHVYWYRQLPEEGLKFMVYLQKENIIDESGMPKERFSAEFPKEGPSILRIQQVVRGDSAAYFCASSGENTEAFFGQGTRLTVV.

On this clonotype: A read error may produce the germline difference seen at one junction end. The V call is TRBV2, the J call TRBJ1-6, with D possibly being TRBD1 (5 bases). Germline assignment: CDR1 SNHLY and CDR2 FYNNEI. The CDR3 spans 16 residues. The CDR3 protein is CASRHTGLSYNPPLHF. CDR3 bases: TGTGCCAGCAGGCATACGGGACTCTCCTATAATCCACCCCTCCACTTT.

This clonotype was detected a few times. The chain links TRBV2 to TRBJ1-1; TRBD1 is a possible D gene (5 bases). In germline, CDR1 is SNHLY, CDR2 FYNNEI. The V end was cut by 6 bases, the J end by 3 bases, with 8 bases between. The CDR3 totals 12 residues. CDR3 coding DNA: TGTGCCAGCAGGCAGGGTTACACTGAAGCTTTCTTT. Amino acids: CASRQGYTEAFF.

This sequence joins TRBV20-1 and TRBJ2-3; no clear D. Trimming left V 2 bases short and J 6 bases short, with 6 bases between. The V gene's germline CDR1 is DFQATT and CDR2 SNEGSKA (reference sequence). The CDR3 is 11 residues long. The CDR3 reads CSARLPDTQYF. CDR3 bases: TGCAGTGCTAGATTGCCGGATACGCAGTATTTT.

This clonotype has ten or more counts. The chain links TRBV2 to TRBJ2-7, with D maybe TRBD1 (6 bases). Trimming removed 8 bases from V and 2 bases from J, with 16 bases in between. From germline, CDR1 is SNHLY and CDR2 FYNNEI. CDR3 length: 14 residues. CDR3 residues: CASRERRGPYEQYF. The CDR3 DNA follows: TGTGCCAGCCGAGAACGCAGGGGCCCCTACGAGCAGTACTTC.